The 29 T cell receptor beta chains below come from one sample, sequenced in a study of cytomegalovirus exposure and HLA in healthy donors listed by TCRdb under 2017. Receptor libraries were prepared by the immunoSEQ multiplex PCR assay. A mixture of 60 forward primers for TCR Vbeta segments and 13 reverse primers for TCR Jbeta segments was used in the multiplex PCR. TCRdb re-hosts the immuneACCESS table, in-frame sequences only. Its copies lack some clones; in the studies checked, an unresolved V gene accounts for under half of them, and the cause for the rest is not known. Across this sample there are over 60,000 clones, with around 72% seen only once. The ten largest clonotypes hold approximately 15% of the sample. Sequenced input: PBMCs. The receptors come from a male donor in good health and CMV-seropositive.

In nucleotides, the CDR3 is TGCGCCAGCAGCCAAGATAGGAGATACGAGCAGTACTTC. Protein product: CASSQDRRYEQYF. The chain is built from TRBV4-1 and TRBJ2-7; D gene ambiguous. Between the trimmed V and J ends, which lost 0 bases and 4 bases, there was a span of 7 bases. Germline CDR1 and CDR2: MGHRA and YSYEKL. The CDR3 is 13 residues long.

This clone was found a few times. The chain joins TRBV7-6 to TRBJ2-7; a weak D match, TRBD2 (5 bases). The CDR3 runs to 16 residues. With 4 bases removed from V and 3 bases from J, the gap between germline ends came to 19 bases. Germline CDR1 reads SGHVS; CDR2 reads FNYEAQ. As DNA, the CDR3 is TGTGCCAGCAGCTACGGAAGCGGACCTCGGCGCTACGAGCAGTACTTC. Protein sequence: CASSYGSGPRRYEQYF.

The chain is built from TRBV6-5 and TRBJ1-2; 8 nucleotides agree with TRBD1. Germline V gene sequence: CDR1 MNHEY, CDR2 SVGAGI. The CDR3 spans 14 residues. J gave up 2 bases and V 6 bases, and 5 bases lay outside the gene matches. Here the CDR3 reads CASRTGTGNYGYTF. The CDR3 DNA reads TGTGCCAGCAGAACCGGGACAGGCAACTATGGCTACACCTTC.

The V and J genes are TRBV2 and TRBJ2-5; D possibly corresponds to TRBD2 (5 bases). This CDR3 contains 13 residues. The germline V gene encodes CDR1 SNHLY and CDR2 FYNNEI. V dropped 7 bases and J dropped 2 bases, with 11 bases sitting between them. This CDR3 is CASKRDAQETQYF. CDR3 sequence (DNA): TGTGCCAGCAAGAGGGATGCGCAAGAGACCCAGTACTTC.

The chain is built from TRBV5-6 and TRBJ2-2; 9 nucleotides line up with TRBD2. CDR1 and CDR2 (germline): SGHDT, YYEEEE. The CDR3 is 15 amino acids. J was trimmed by 5 bases and V by 3 bases; bases with no gene match: 5. CDR3 nucleotide sequence: TGTGCCAGCAGCTCCGGCGGGAGGGGAACCGGGGAGCTGTTTTTT. Amino acid sequence: CASSSGGRGTGELFF.

The V call is TRBV7-2, the J call TRBJ2-5; 8 bases map to TRBD1. The CDR3 is 15 residues long. J gave up 5 bases and V 5 bases, and 10 bases lay outside the gene matches. CDR1 and CDR2 from the germline V gene are SGHTA and FQGNSA. The CDR3 DNA reads as TGTGCCAGCAGCCCCCCAGGACAGGGTCGGGAGACCCAGTACTTC. It encodes CASSPPGQGRETQYF.

This clone was counted only a few times. This chain connects TRBV19 to TRBJ2-7, with D perhaps TRBD2 (6 bases). Germline loops: CDR1 LNHDA, CDR2 SQIVND (reference sequence). The germline V and J ends were trimmed by 6 bases and 6 bases, with 12 bases remaining between them. The length of the CDR3 is 12 residues. As DNA, the CDR3 is TGTGCCAGTAGCTACGGCGGGACCGAGCAGTACTTC. Translating gives CASSYGGTEQYF.

The chain uses TRBV19 and TRBJ2-3; 9 positions agree with TRBD2. The CDR3 is 16 amino acids. The ends lost 0 bases at V and 4 bases at J; junction bases unmatched: 5. Germline V lookup: CDR1 LNHDA, CDR2 SQIVND (reference sequence). The CDR3 DNA reads as TGTGCCAGTAGTATAGAAGGTAGCGGGGGACCAGATACGCAGTATTTT. This encodes CASSIEGSGGPDTQYF. Full variable domain (missing parts from reference TRBV19 and TRBJ2-3): DGGITQSPKYLFRKEGQNVTLSCEQNLNHDAMYWYRQDPGQGLRLIYYSQIVNDFQKGDIAEGYSVSREKKESFPLTVTSAQKNPTAFYLCASSIEGSGGPDTQYFGPGTRLTVL.

The chain combines TRBV14 with TRBJ1-1; D is undetermined. Trimming left V 2 bases short and J 4 bases short, with 8 bases between. The CDR3 sequence is 13 residues long. Per germline, CDR1 SGHDN and CDR2 FVKESK. The CDR3 DNA is TGTGCCAGCAGCCAACAGTCTCGCACTGAAGCTTTCTTT. Its translation is CASSQQSRTEAFF.

V usage is TRBV30 and J usage is TRBJ1-2, with TRBD1 as a possible D gene (6 bases). CDR1 is GTSNPN, CDR2 SVGIG, per germline (reference sequence). V was cut by 4 bases and J by 8 bases, with 17 bases left in between. The CDR3 consists of 13 residues. The CDR3 DNA reads TGTGCCTGGACTCTGGGGGGGGCCTACGGCTACACCTTC. This codes for CAWTLGGAYGYTF.

The chain joins TRBV7-6 to TRBJ2-5, with TRBD2 matching over 7 bases. Trimming cost V 3 bases and J 1 base; bases outside gene matches: 11. CDR3 size: 17 residues. Per the germline V gene, CDR1 is SGHVS and CDR2 is FNYEAQ. The CDR3 DNA reads TGTGCCAGCAGCTTTGGGGGGTCTAGCGGAATCCAAGAGACCCAGTACTTC. Its translation: CASSFGGSSGIQETQYF.

The chain is built from TRBV9 and TRBJ1-6; TRBD1 matches at 8 bases. Per germline, CDR1 SGDLS and CDR2 YYNGEE. V shed 0 bases and J 5 bases; nucleotides not matched to a gene: 10. The CDR3 contains 18 residues. The CDR3 nucleotides read TGTGCCAGCAGCGTAGATCCCGGACAGGGTGGCAATAATTCACCCCTCCACTTT. Residues: CASSVDPGQGGNNSPLHF.

The table lists this clone with a few counts. The V call is TRBV29-1, the J call TRBJ1-2, with 8 bases fitting TRBD1. J lost 2 bases, V lost 5 bases, and 7 bases had no gene match. The CDR3 runs 14 residues. Germline V gene lookup returns CDR1 SQVTM and CDR2 ANQGSEA. The CDR3 coding sequence is TGCAGCGTTTATTTTTGGGACAGGAACTATGGCTACACCTTC. Protein: CSVYFWDRNYGYTF.

This CDR3 reads CASSYSGTGSLPLHF. For the CDR3, the DNA is TGTGCCAGCAGTTACTCAGGGACAGGGTCTTTACCCCTCCACTTT. This chain links TRBV6-5 with TRBJ1-6, with 9 bases that match TRBD1. V lost 0 bases to trimming and J lost 12 bases; unmatched junction nucleotides: 6. CDR1 is MNHEY, CDR2 SVGAGI, per germline. This CDR3 is 15 amino acids long.

This rearrangement joins TRBV27 to TRBJ2-1; D may be TRBD2 (6 bases). Trimming removed 5 bases from V and 2 bases from J, with 19 bases in between. The CDR3 spans 17 residues. Germline assignment: CDR1 MNHEY and CDR2 SMNVEV (reference sequence). CDR3 sequence: CASSPTMTRVAYNEQFF. In DNA form, the CDR3 reads TGTGCCAGCAGTCCAACCATGACTAGAGTGGCCTACAATGAGCAGTTCTTC.

The J gene is TRBJ1-3, the V gene TRBV5-4, with 7 bases fitting TRBD1. Trimming cost V 3 bases and J 4 bases; bases outside gene matches: 4. CDR1 is SGHNT and CDR2 is YYREEE in the germline V gene (reference sequence). The length of the CDR3 is 14 residues. Written as DNA, the CDR3 is TGTGCCAGCAGCTCACAGGGGTCCGGAAACACCATATATTTT. Translated: CASSSQGSGNTIYF.

This clone was observed a single time. The chain couples TRBV5-6 to TRBJ2-3, with 8 bases identical to TRBD2. V lost 2 bases, J lost 5 bases, and 10 bases stayed unmatched. This CDR3 contains 16 residues. CDR1 and CDR2 (germline): SGHDT, YYEEEE. The CDR3 nucleotides read TGTGCCAGCAGCTTTAATCCTAGCGGGTCTGGAGATACGCAGTATTTT. Translating it yields CASSFNPSGSGDTQYF.

The V gene is TRBV6-5, the J gene TRBJ1-2; D remains unclear. CDR1 is MNHEY and CDR2 is SVGAGI in the germline V gene. The CDR3 loop spans 11 amino acids. V lost 8 bases, J lost 8 bases, and 12 bases lay in between. The CDR3 reads CASAGVGGYTF. The CDR3 DNA follows: TGTGCCAGCGCCGGGGTGGGGGGCTACACCTTC.

This clone turned up a few times. This sequence joins TRBV4-3 and TRBJ1-2; D may be TRBD1 (6 bases). The CDR3 is made up of 14 amino acids. Looked up from germline, CDR1 is LGHNA and CDR2 is YSLEER. V lost 4 bases, J lost 5 bases, and 14 bases lay in between. CDR3 in DNA: TGCGCCAGCAGCCTGAGAGAGGGGGAATATGGCTACACCTTC. Its translation is CASSLREGEYGYTF.

This clone came up a few times. This chain joins TRBV7-9 and TRBJ1-1; 7 bases fit TRBD1. The trim removed 6 bases at V and 3 bases at J, leaving 13 bases unmatched. This CDR3 is 16 amino acids long. Germline CDR1 is SEHNR and CDR2 is FQNEAQ (reference sequence). This CDR3 is CASRTRNRGRYTEAFF. The CDR3 bases are TGTGCCAGCAGGACCCGAAACAGGGGAAGGTACACTGAAGCTTTCTTT.

The chain is built from TRBV4-3 and TRBJ1-6; perhaps TRBD1 as D (6 bases). V gave up 3 bases and J gave up 0 bases, with 24 bases separating them. This CDR3 spans 21 amino acids. CDR1 is LGHNA, CDR2 YSLEER, per germline. Here the CDR3 reads CASSQEVGTFSSSSYNSPLHF. CDR3 in DNA: TGCGCCAGCAGCCAGGAGGTTGGGACATTCAGTTCGAGCTCCTATAATTCACCCCTCCACTTT.

The V gene is TRBV19, the J gene TRBJ2-2, with D maybe TRBD2 (5 bases). The CDR3 is made up of 15 amino acids. CDR1 and CDR2 from the germline V gene are LNHDA and SQIVND (reference sequence). Trimming took off 3 bases at V and 1 base at J, with 9 bases between the two ends. CDR3 amino acids: CASSIQAENTGELFF. CDR3 in DNA: TGTGCCAGTAGTATCCAAGCGGAGAACACCGGGGAGCTGTTTTTT.

The chain carries TRBV9 and TRBJ1-2; D is undetermined. The CDR3 has 14 residues. V gave up 0 bases and J gave up 4 bases, with 10 bases separating them. The germline V gene has CDR1 SGDLS and CDR2 YYNGEE. The CDR3 is CASSVALQVYGYTF. As DNA, the CDR3 is TGTGCCAGCAGCGTAGCTCTCCAGGTCTATGGCTACACCTTC.

The chain has TRBV6-5 and TRBJ1-2, with D unresolved. V dropped 4 bases and J dropped 4 bases, with 4 bases sitting between them. CDR1 MNHEY and CDR2 SVGAGI come from the germline V gene. The CDR3 has 11 amino acids. CDR3 protein: CASSSFYGYTF. The CDR3 DNA follows: TGTGCCAGCAGTTCGTTCTATGGCTACACCTTC.

In its sample, this clone was seen a few times. The rearrangement links TRBV2 to TRBJ1-2; D gene unclear. Germline-derived CDR1 and CDR2 are SNHLY and FYNNEI. V was shortened by 3 bases and J by 2 bases, with 13 bases between the two germline ends. CDR3 length equals 15 residues. The CDR3 loop reads CASSEWVGRNYGYTF. The CDR3 coding sequence is TGTGCCAGCAGTGAGTGGGTAGGGAGGAACTATGGCTACACCTTC.

The genes are TRBV6-4 and TRBJ2-3; tentatively, D is TRBD2 (5 bases). The germline CDR1 and CDR2 sequences are MRHNA and SNTAGT. This CDR3 is 15 amino acids long. V was shortened by 6 bases and J by 1 base, with 14 bases between the two germline ends. This chain's CDR3 is CASSNLASGTDTQYF. The DNA for the CDR3 is TGTGCCAGCAGCAACCTAGCCTCGGGCACAGATACGCAGTATTTT.

The V call is TRBV7-2, the J call TRBJ2-5, with 7 bases fitting TRBD1. The V and J ends lost 5 bases and 2 bases, in that order; junction bases with no gene match: 2. This CDR3 has 13 amino acids. The germline V gene has CDR1 SGHTA and CDR2 FQGNSA. CDR3 sequence (DNA): TGTGCCAGCAGCGCGGACAGGCAAGAGACCCAGTACTTC. Residues: CASSADRQETQYF. Filled out from reference TRBV7-2 and TRBJ2-5, the complete variable domain reads GAGVSQSPSNKVTEKGKDVELRCDPISGHTALYWYRQSLGQGLEFLIYFQGNSAPDKSGLPSDRFSAERTGGSVSTLTIQRTQQEDSAVYLCASSADRQETQYFGPGTRLLVL.

The sample holds a few counts of this clone. The CDR3 loop reads CASSQVQGTSSYEQYF. The CDR3 DNA is TGCGCCAGCAGCCAAGTACAGGGAACGAGCTCCTACGAGCAGTACTTC. J is TRBJ2-7 and V is TRBV4-1; tentative D call: TRBD1 (6 bases). CDR3 size: 16 residues. Trimming shortened V by 1 base and J by 0 bases, and 13 bases separated the two germline ends. CDR1 MGHRA and CDR2 YSYEKL come from the germline V gene.

The chain has TRBV14 and TRBJ2-1; 9 bases are a match to TRBD2. This CDR3 has 20 residues. The J segment lost 0 bases and the V segment lost 4 bases, leaving 16 bases of the junction unmatched. Germline CDR1 and CDR2: SGHDN and FVKESK. As DNA, the CDR3 is TGTGCCAGCAGCCGACCGGAGCGAGCGGGAGGCCATAGCTCCTACAATGAGCAGTTCTTC. This sequence encodes CASSRPERAGGHSSYNEQFF.